What follows are 2 T cell receptor beta chains derived from one specimen sequenced in a study of beta chain features in type 1 diabetes. General study findings and limits: Significant though moderate, a shortening of TCRB CDR3s appeared in all four CD4+ subsets of Type 1 diabetes patients.

Their target antigens are unknown. Expressed TCRB transcripts were sequenced after all isolated RNA was converted to cDNA. Clones were sequenced by immunoSEQ multiplex PCR, and TCRdb holds only the in-frame ones, with some missing. The table has 300,000 or so clones, roughly 8.8% seen once; the top ten hold less than 1.2%. The material sequenced was central memory CD4+ T cells from blood. The origin of the receptors is a young man with type 1 diabetes.

Only a few counts were recorded for this clone. The J gene is TRBJ1-2, the V gene TRBV20-1; a possible D gene is TRBD1 (5 bases). The germline V gene has CDR1 DFQATT and CDR2 SNEGSKA (reference sequence). This CDR3 is built from 11 residues. Between the trimmed V and J ends, which lost 3 bases and 8 bases, there was a span of 10 bases. The CDR3, as DNA: TGCAGTGCTAGGCTGAGGGGAGGCTACACCTTC. Its protein is CSARLRGGYTF.

This clone was detected a few times. The chain links TRBV6-5 to TRBJ2-7, with D perhaps TRBD1 (5 bases). Germline CDR1 is MNHEY and CDR2 is SVGAGI. The CDR3 runs to 14 residues. V was clipped by 5 bases and J by 3 bases, with 14 bases between them. CDR3 loop: CASSQGIRYYEQYF. The CDR3 DNA sequence: TGTGCCAGCAGTCAGGGTATACGCTACTACGAGCAGTACTTC.